This note documents a single T cell receptor beta chain sequence. The CDR3 is 14 amino acids. In germline, CDR1 is MNHNS, CDR2 SASEGT. V was clipped by 6 bases and J by 6 bases; unmatched bases: 8. This specimen comes from a study of siplizumab effects on memory and regulatory T cells. Method: immunoSEQ multiplex PCR; TCRdb's copy keeps in-frame clones and lacks some. Of some 100,000 clones detected, 92% appear once; the ten largest clones hold 0.55% to 0.85%. The source is a human donor in good health. This chain joins TRBV6-1 and TRBJ2-7; 10 bases are shared with TRBD1. Source material: Tregs sorted from blood. The CDR3 loop is CASRYRDRGGEQYF. The CDR3 bases are TGTGCCAGCAGATACCGGGACAGGGGAGGCGAGCAGTACTTC.